This T cell receptor (beta chain) was documented in a study of cytomegalovirus exposure and HLA in healthy donors. Study at large: In a later analysis, the roughly 120 validation repertoires were reported to have used the same platform as the approximately 700 first-cohort repertoires. Overall study results and limits: Many donors shared some public TCRs, even though most TCR sequences were rare. Cytomegalovirus-associated status was assigned to roughly 160 TCR beta chains.

Produced via immunoSEQ multiplex PCR; TCRdb's table is partial and in-frame only. Among hundreds of thousands of clones listed, roughly 90% were seen once. The donors were members of the roughly 120-subject validation cohort (separate from the roughly 700-subject first cohort). CDR1 is MNHEY and CDR2 is SMNVEV in the germline V gene (reference sequence). This CDR3 is built from 14 residues. V lost 6 bases and J 5 bases, leaving 13 bases between the germline ends. In the case of this clone: Its antigen is unknown.

The TCR sequence derives from a young woman in good health and CMV-seronegative. The sample consisted of PBMCs. The chain joins TRBV27 to TRBJ2-2; TRBD1 might be the D (5 bases). The CDR3 spells CASRDDRPTGELFF. CDR3 bases: TGTGCCAGCAGAGATGACAGACCTACCGGGGAGCTGTTTTTT.